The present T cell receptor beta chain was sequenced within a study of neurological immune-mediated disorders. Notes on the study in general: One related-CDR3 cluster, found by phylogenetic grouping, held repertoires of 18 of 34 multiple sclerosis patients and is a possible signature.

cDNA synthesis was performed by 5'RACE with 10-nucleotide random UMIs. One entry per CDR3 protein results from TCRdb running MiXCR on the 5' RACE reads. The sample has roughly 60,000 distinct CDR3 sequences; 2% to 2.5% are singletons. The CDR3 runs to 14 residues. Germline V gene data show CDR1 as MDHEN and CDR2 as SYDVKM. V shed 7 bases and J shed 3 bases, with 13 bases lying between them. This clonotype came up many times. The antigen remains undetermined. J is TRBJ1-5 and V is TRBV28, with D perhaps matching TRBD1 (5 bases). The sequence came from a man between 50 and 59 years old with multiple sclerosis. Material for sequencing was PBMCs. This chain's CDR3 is CASTPGGTNQPQHF. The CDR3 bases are TGTGCCAGCACCCCCGGGGGGACCAATCAGCCCCAGCATTTT.